The sequence of this T cell receptor beta chain was determined in a study of cytomegalovirus exposure and HLA in healthy donors. On this clone: Its antigen remains unknown.

The CDR3 covers 13 residues. Trimming removed 4 bases at V and 1 base at J, with 7 bases between. CDR1 and CDR2 (germline): LNHDA, SQIVND (reference sequence). Broader study findings: Other equally common chains were less clonally expanded than HLA-associated TCR beta chains, a later analysis showed. A list of around 150 TCR beta chains associated with cytomegalovirus was given. Most CMV-associated TCR beta chains were later found to appear HLA-restricted.

PCR employed 60 Vbeta and 13 Jbeta primers. The repertoire was sequenced with immunoSEQ multiplex PCR; TCRdb's copy has only in-frame clones and lacks some. The sample has about 41,000 clones. The receptor was isolated from a man between 25 and 39 years old in good health and CMV-seronegative. The chain combines TRBV19 with TRBJ1-1; unclear D gene. The sequencing sample was made of PBMCs. CDR3 nucleotide sequence: TGTGCCAGTAGTAGTGTCTGGAACACTGAAGCTTTCTTT. It yields the protein CASSSVWNTEAFF. Full variable domain (rest looked up from reference TRBV19 and TRBJ1-1): DGGITQSPKYLFRKEGQNVTLSCEQNLNHDAMYWYRQDPGQGLRLIYYSQIVNDFQKGDIAEGYSVSREKKESFPLTVTSAQKNPTAFYLCASSSVWNTEAFFGQGTRLTVV.